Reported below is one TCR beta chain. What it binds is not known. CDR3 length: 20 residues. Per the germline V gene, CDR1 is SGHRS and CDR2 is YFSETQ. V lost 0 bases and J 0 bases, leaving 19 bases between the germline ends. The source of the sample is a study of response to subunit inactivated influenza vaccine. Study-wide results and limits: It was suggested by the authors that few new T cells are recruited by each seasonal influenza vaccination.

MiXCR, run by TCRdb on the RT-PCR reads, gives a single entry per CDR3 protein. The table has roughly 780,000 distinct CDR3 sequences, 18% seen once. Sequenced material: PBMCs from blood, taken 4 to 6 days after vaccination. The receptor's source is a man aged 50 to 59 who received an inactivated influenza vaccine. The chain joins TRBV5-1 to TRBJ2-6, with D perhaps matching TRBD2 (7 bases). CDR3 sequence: CASSLELGGRALSGANVLTF. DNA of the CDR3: TGCGCCAGCAGCTTGGAATTAGGGGGGAGGGCTCTCTCTGGGGCCAACGTCCTGACTTTC. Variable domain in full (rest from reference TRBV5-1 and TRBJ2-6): KAGVTQTPRYLIKTRGQQVTLSCSPISGHRSVSWYQQTPGQGLQFLFEYFSETQRNKGNFPGRFSGRQFSNSRSEMNVSTLELGDSALYLCASSLELGGRALSGANVLTFGAGSRLTVL.